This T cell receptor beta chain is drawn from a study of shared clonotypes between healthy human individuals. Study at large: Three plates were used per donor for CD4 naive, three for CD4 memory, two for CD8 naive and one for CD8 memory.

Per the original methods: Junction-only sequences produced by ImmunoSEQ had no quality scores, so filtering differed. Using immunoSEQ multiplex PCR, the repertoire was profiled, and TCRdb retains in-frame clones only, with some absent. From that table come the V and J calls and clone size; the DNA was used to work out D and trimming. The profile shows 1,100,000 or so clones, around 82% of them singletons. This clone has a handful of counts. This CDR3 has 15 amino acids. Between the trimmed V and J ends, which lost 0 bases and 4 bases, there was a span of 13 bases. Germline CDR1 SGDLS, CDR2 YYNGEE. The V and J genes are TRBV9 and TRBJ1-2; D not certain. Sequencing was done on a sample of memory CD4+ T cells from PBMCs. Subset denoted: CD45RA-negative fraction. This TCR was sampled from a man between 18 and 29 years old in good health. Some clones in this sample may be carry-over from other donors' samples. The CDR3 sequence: CASSVGNSEGYGYTF. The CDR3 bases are TGTGCCAGCAGCGTAGGGAACAGTGAGGGCTATGGCTACACCTTC.